This entry lists 9 T cell receptor beta chains sequenced from one sample in a study of chemoradiotherapy in HPV16-positive cancers. Sequenced by immunoSEQ multiplex PCR; TCRdb stores in-frame clones only, minus some. The sample records roughly 25,000 clones, more than 85% being singletons. Material: blood, obtained from a patient who underwent chemoradiotherapy. The receptors originated from a human donor with HPV-associated anogenital cancer.

V usage is TRBV4-2 and J usage is TRBJ2-3; 8 bases fit TRBD1. V shed 9 bases, J shed 5 bases, and the junction held 10 bases outside the gene matches. Germline V gene sequence: CDR1 LGHNA, CDR2 YNFKEQ. The CDR3 runs 14 residues. The CDR3 region has the DNA TGTGCCAGTAGGACAGGGATAATCGGAGATACGCAGTATTTT. Encoded protein: CASRTGIIGDTQYF.

The genes are TRBV27 and TRBJ1-2; TRBD1 is a possible D gene (5 bases). Trimming shortened V by 0 bases and J by 1 base, and 12 bases separated the two germline ends. From germline, CDR1 is MNHEY and CDR2 SMNVEV (reference sequence). The CDR3 is made up of 16 amino acids. CDR3 sequence reads: CASSLSGRYDNYGYTF. CDR3 DNA: TGTGCCAGCAGTTTATCGGGGCGTTATGATAACTATGGCTACACCTTC.

The chain is built from TRBV4-1 and TRBJ1-4, with D possibly TRBD1 on 5 matching bases. CDR3 length: 16 residues. Trimming shortened V by 3 bases and J by 4 bases, and 15 bases separated the two germline ends. Germline assignment: CDR1 MGHRA and CDR2 YSYEKL. The DNA of the CDR3 is TGCGCCAGCAGCCAGCCGAGGGACCAGGGTAATGAAAAACTGTTTTTT. Translating gives CASSQPRDQGNEKLFF.

This clone showed up just a few times. This sequence joins TRBV6-5 and TRBJ1-5; a possible D gene is TRBD1 (5 bases). CDR1 is MNHEY, CDR2 SVGAGI, per germline. V lost 0 bases and J 6 bases, leaving 12 bases between the germline ends. The CDR3 has 15 amino acids. This CDR3 reads CASSYSGRASQPQHF. The CDR3 DNA sequence: TGTGCCAGCAGTTACTCGGGGCGGGCGTCTCAGCCCCAGCATTTT.

This clone was counted only a few times. The V and J genes are TRBV6-5 and TRBJ1-3, with D uncertain. V was cut by 0 bases and J by 4 bases, with 13 bases left in between. CDR1 and CDR2 (germline): MNHEY, SVGAGI. This CDR3 is built from 16 residues. The CDR3 reads CASSYSALPEGNTIYF. The CDR3 DNA reads as TGTGCCAGCAGTTACTCCGCGCTCCCTGAAGGAAACACCATATATTTT.

This clone was observed once. This sequence joins TRBV5-1 and TRBJ2-2, with 9 bases that match TRBD2. V lost 0 bases and J lost 2; bases outside the gene matches: 5. Germline CDR1 is SGHRS and CDR2 is YFSETQ. The CDR3 sequence is 17 residues long. CDR3 coding DNA: TGCGCCAGCAGCTTGGCCGGGACTAGCCTTAACACCGGGGAGCTGTTTTTT. As protein: CASSLAGTSLNTGELFF.

The V and J genes are TRBV10-3 and TRBJ1-6; 7 bases map to TRBD1. From germline, CDR1 is ENHRY and CDR2 SYGVKD. J lost 10 bases, V lost 4 bases, and 4 bases had no gene match. This CDR3 region has 13 residues. CDR3 DNA sequence: TGTGCCATCAGTGGTCAGGGGGACTCACCCCTCCACTTT. Its protein is CAISGQGDSPLHF.

The chain is built from TRBV4-2 and TRBJ2-6; maybe TRBD1 (5 bases). The CDR3 runs 16 residues. Trimming took off 4 bases at V and 0 bases at J, with 10 bases between the two ends. From germline, CDR1 is LGHNA and CDR2 YNFKEQ. CDR3 amino acids: CASSPDSDSGANVLTF. DNA for the CDR3: TGTGCCAGCAGCCCCGACAGTGACTCTGGGGCCAACGTCCTGACTTTC.

This clone was detected only a few times. The genes are TRBV7-2 and TRBJ2-7, with 8 bases identical to TRBD2. Germline V gives CDR1 SGHTA, CDR2 FQGNSA. The CDR3 is made up of 13 amino acids. With V trimmed by 8 bases and J by 6 bases, 9 bases remained unmatched. The CDR3: CASYPGGPSEQYF. In DNA, the CDR3 is TGTGCCAGCTACCCGGGAGGGCCGTCCGAGCAGTACTTC.